This record covers a single T cell receptor (beta chain). The record originates from a study of blood T cell repertoires in COVID-19. Study-level information: Samples representing acute and convalescent COVID-19 were sourced from the United States, Italy and Spain.

Losses at the gene ends were 0 bases for V and 4 bases for J; bases not matched to a gene: 6. The CDR3 loop spans 15 amino acids. CDR1 is LGHNA, CDR2 YNFKEQ, per germline. The method was immunoSEQ multiplex PCR; TCRdb's version includes in-frame clones alone and lacks a portion of them. Of 400,000 or so clones listed, 90% are singletons. This receptor was obtained from a man aged 18 to 30 who had recovered from COVID-19. The source material was PBMCs or T cells enriched from blood (not recorded which). The chain joins TRBV4-2 to TRBJ2-7, with 7 bases matching TRBD2. CDR3 amino acids: CASSQDRREWYEQYF. The CDR3, as DNA: TGTGCCAGCAGCCAAGACAGGCGGGAGTGGTACGAGCAGTACTTC.